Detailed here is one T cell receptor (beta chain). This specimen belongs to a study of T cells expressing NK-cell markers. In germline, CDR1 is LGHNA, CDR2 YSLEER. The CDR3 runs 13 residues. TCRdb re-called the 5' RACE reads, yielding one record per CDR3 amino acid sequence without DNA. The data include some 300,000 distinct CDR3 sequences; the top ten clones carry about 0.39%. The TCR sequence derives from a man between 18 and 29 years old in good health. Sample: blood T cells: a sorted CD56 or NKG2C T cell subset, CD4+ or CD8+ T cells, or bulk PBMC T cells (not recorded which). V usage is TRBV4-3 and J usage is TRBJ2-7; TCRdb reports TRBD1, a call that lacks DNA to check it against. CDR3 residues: CASSQGPWAEQYF.